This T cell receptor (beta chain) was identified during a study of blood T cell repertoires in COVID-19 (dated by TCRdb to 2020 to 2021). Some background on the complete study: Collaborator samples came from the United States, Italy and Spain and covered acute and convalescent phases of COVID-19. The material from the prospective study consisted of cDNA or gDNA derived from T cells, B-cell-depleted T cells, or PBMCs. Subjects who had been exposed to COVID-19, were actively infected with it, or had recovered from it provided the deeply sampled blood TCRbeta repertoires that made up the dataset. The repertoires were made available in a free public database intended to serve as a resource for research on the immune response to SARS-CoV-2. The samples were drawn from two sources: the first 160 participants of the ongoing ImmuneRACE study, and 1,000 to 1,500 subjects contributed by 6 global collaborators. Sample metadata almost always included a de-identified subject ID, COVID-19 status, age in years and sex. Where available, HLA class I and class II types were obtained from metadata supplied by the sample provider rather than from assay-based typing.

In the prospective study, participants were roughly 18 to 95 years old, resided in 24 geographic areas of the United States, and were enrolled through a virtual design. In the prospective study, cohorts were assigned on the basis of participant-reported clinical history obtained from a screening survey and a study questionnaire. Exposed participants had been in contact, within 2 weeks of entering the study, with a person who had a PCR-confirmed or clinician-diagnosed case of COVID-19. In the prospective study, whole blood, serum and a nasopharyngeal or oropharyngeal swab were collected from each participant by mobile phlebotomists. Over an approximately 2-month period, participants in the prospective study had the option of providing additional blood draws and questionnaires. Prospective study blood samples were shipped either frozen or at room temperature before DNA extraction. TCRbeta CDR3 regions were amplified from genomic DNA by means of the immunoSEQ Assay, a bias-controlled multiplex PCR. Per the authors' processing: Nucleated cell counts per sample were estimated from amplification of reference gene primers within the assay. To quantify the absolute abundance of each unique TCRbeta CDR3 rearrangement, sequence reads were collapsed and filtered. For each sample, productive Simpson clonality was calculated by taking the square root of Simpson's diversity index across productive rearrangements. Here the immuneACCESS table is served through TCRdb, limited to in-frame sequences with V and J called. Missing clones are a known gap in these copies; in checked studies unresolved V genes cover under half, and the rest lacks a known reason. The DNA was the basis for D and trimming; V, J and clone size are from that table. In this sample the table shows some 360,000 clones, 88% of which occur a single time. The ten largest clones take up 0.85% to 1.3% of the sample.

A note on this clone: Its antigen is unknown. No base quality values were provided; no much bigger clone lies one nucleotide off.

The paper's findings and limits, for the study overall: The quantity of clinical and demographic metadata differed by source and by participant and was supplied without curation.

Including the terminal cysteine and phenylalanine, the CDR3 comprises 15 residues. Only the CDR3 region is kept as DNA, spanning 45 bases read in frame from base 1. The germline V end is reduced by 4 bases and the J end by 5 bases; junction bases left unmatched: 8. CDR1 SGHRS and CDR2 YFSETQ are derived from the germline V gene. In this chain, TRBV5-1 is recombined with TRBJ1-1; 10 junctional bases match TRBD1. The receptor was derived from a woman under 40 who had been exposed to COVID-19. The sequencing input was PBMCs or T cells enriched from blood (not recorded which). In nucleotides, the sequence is TGCGCCAGCAGCGGCCGGGGGACAGGGGTAACTGAAGCTTTCTTT. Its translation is CASSGRGTGVTEAFF. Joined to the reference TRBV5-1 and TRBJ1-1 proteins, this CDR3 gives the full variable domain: KAGVTQTPRYLIKTRGQQVTLSCSPISGHRSVSWYQQTPGQGLQFLFEYFSETQRNKGNFPGRFSGRQFSNSRSEMNVSTLELGDSALYLCASSGRGTGVTEAFFGQGTRLTVV.